This T cell receptor beta chain came from a study of blood T cells in healthy people across ages. Germline loops: CDR1 SGHDT, CDR2 YYEEEE. The CDR3 has 16 amino acids. The authors ran a second PCR of about 7 to 11 cycles using a sample-barcoded 5' primer and a J-beta primer mix. Each TCR beta cDNA got a 12-nucleotide random molecular identifier. TCRdb re-analysed the 5' RACE reads in MiXCR, keeping a single row per CDR3 protein. The table shows roughly 680,000 distinct CDR3 sequences, with roughly 21% occurring only once. This clonotype was counted between two and nine times. Its antigen is undetermined. The junction departs from germline at one end; a sequencing error may be responsible. Study conclusions and caveats: Greater diversity and more naive CD4+ cells were seen in long-lived donors than in aged donors. Getting older went along with TCR beta diversity per million T cells dropping roughly linearly.

Sequenced sample: blood. The chain recombines TRBV5-6 with TRBJ2-3; 7 bases align to TRBD2. The TCR sequence derives from a man in his sixties or seventies in good health. The CDR3, as DNA: TGTGCCAGCAGCTTGCGTCGAGCGGGAAGCAGAGATACGCAGTATTTT. It encodes CASSLRRAGSRDTQYF. Combining the CDR3 with reference TRBV5-6 and TRBJ2-3 gives the whole variable domain DAGVTQSPTHLIKTRGQQVTLRCSPKSGHDTVSWYQQALGQGPQFIFQYYEEEERQRGNFPDRFSGHQFPNYSSELNVNALLLGDSALYLCASSLRRAGSRDTQYFGPGTRLTVL.